These T cell receptor beta chains were read from a single sample in a study of blood T cell repertoires in COVID-19. The repertoire was sequenced with immunoSEQ multiplex PCR; TCRdb's copy has only in-frame clones and lacks some. The table has roughly 120,000 clones, roughly 80% seen once; the top ten hold 12%. Material for sequencing was peripheral blood. These receptors all come from a woman aged 55 to 70 with acute or convalescent COVID-19. CDR3s include the opening cysteine and the closing phenylalanine or tryptophan. D genes are given only for firm matches. Size tells how often a clone was seen (once, few, many) or the class of an expanded clone, and some rows leave it out.

v_gene: TRBV6-4; abundance: .; j_gene: TRBJ1-2; d_gene: .; CDR3aa: CASSGHVGGYTF; CDR3nt: TGTGCCAGCAGTGGACACGTCGGCGGCTACACCTTC
v_gene: TRBV24-1; abundance: .; j_gene: TRBJ2-3; d_gene: TRBD1; CDR3aa: CATSPSGTEYSDTQYF; CDR3nt: TGTGCCACCAGCCCATCTGGGACAGAATATTCCGATACGCAGTATTTT
v_gene: TRBV3-1/TRBV3-2; abundance: .; j_gene: TRBJ2-1; d_gene: .; CDR3aa: CASSQDSLPGGDEQFF; CDR3nt: TGTGCCAGCAGCCAAGATAGTCTCCCTGGGGGCGATGAGCAGTTCTTC
v_gene: TRBV30; abundance: .; j_gene: TRBJ2-3; d_gene: TRBD1; CDR3aa: CAWAIQGAKYF; CDR3nt: TGTGCCTGGGCAATACAGGGGGCGAAGTATTTT
v_gene: TRBV3-1/TRBV3-2; abundance: few; j_gene: TRBJ2-1; d_gene: .; CDR3aa: CASSGDIYNEQFF; CDR3nt: TGTGCCAGCAGCGGGGACATATACAATGAGCAGTTCTTC
v_gene: TRBV27; abundance: .; j_gene: TRBJ1-4; d_gene: .; CDR3aa: CASRGGAANEKLFF; CDR3nt: TGTGCCAGCCGGGGGGGGGCGGCTAATGAAAAACTGTTTTTT
v_gene: TRBV4-1; abundance: .; j_gene: TRBJ2-3; d_gene: TRBD2; CDR3aa: CASSRQTSGGATDTQYF; CDR3nt: TGCGCCAGCAGCCGTCAGACTAGCGGGGGGGCCACAGATACGCAGTATTTT
v_gene: TRBV30; abundance: once; j_gene: TRBJ1-2; d_gene: .; CDR3aa: CAYLTELVYGYTF; CDR3nt: TGTGCCTACCTGACAGAATTAGTCTATGGCTACACCTTC
v_gene: TRBV9; abundance: .; j_gene: TRBJ2-1; d_gene: TRBD2; CDR3aa: CASSVGLAGAYNEQFF; CDR3nt: TGTGCCAGCAGCGTAGGTCTAGCGGGGGCGTACAATGAGCAGTTCTTC
v_gene: TRBV28; abundance: once; j_gene: TRBJ1-2; d_gene: .; CDR3aa: CASSTPTGVSRGYTF; CDR3nt: TGTGCCAGCAGTACTCCCACGGGAGTCTCCCGGGGCTACACCTTC
v_gene: TRBV11-2; abundance: .; j_gene: TRBJ2-5; d_gene: TRBD2; CDR3aa: CASSLDFLAGGHERETQYF; CDR3nt: TGTGCCAGCAGCTTAGATTTTCTAGCGGGGGGGCATGAGAGAGAGACCCAGTACTTC
v_gene: TRBV25-1; abundance: .; j_gene: TRBJ1-2; d_gene: TRBD1; CDR3aa: CATTGDRGLGGYTF; CDR3nt: TGTGCCACCACCGGCGACAGGGGGCTCGGTGGCTACACCTTC
v_gene: TRBV7-9; abundance: .; j_gene: TRBJ1-1; d_gene: .; CDR3aa: CASSSGDKNTEAFF; CDR3nt: TGTGCCAGCAGCTCAGGGGATAAGAACACTGAAGCTTTCTTT
v_gene: TRBV2; abundance: .; j_gene: TRBJ2-1; d_gene: TRBD2; CDR3aa: CASSLSGGAFNEQFF; CDR3nt: TGTGCCAGCAGCCTTAGCGGGGGGGCCTTCAATGAGCAGTTCTTC
v_gene: TRBV29-1; abundance: .; j_gene: TRBJ1-2; d_gene: .; CDR3aa: CSVEARGYGYTF; CDR3nt: TGCAGCGTTGAAGCGCGAGGGTATGGCTACACCTTC
v_gene: TRBV4-1; abundance: once; j_gene: TRBJ1-4; d_gene: TRBD1; CDR3aa: CASSRGQGTEKLFF; CDR3nt: TGCGCCAGCAGCCGAGGACAGGGGACTGAAAAACTGTTTTTT
v_gene: TRBV4-1; abundance: once; j_gene: TRBJ1-6; d_gene: .; CDR3aa: CASSQVLARGSHNSPLHF; CDR3nt: TGCGCCAGCAGCCAAGTGCTGGCCAGGGGAAGTCATAATTCACCCCTCCACTTT
v_gene: TRBV18; abundance: .; j_gene: TRBJ1-1; d_gene: TRBD1; CDR3aa: CASSPRRTGATEAFF; CDR3nt: TGTGCCAGCTCACCCCGGCGGACAGGGGCCACTGAAGCTTTCTTT
v_gene: TRBV12-3/TRBV12-4; abundance: .; j_gene: TRBJ1-4; d_gene: TRBD1; CDR3aa: CASGDSHEKLFF; CDR3nt: TGTGCCAGCGGGGACAGTCATGAAAAACTGTTTTTT
v_gene: TRBV7-9; abundance: .; j_gene: TRBJ2-3; d_gene: .; CDR3aa: CASSLRRGSGDTQYF; CDR3nt: TGTGCCAGCAGCCTCCGAAGGGGCTCCGGGGATACGCAGTATTTT
v_gene: TRBV4-1; abundance: .; j_gene: TRBJ1-1; d_gene: .; CDR3aa: CASSQQGMVNTEAFF; CDR3nt: TGCGCCAGCAGCCAGCAGGGCATGGTGAACACTGAAGCTTTCTTT
v_gene: TRBV30; abundance: .; j_gene: TRBJ2-1; d_gene: .; CDR3aa: CAWRQVSGYNEQFF; CDR3nt: TGTGCCTGGAGGCAGGTTAGCGGATACAATGAGCAGTTCTTC
v_gene: TRBV7-9; abundance: .; j_gene: TRBJ1-5; d_gene: .; CDR3aa: CASSLLGDQPQHF; CDR3nt: TGTGCCAGCAGCTTATTAGGGGATCAGCCCCAGCATTTT
v_gene: TRBV3-1/TRBV3-2; abundance: .; j_gene: TRBJ2-5; d_gene: TRBD1; CDR3aa: CASSQAGQGVWAQYF; CDR3nt: TGTGCCAGCAGCCAAGCAGGACAGGGGGTTTGGGCCCAGTACTTC
v_gene: TRBV3-1/TRBV3-2; abundance: .; j_gene: TRBJ1-1; d_gene: .; CDR3aa: CASSQGEGEAFF; CDR3nt: TGTGCCAGCAGCCAAGGCGAGGGTGAAGCTTTCTTT
v_gene: TRBV7-9; abundance: once; j_gene: TRBJ2-2; d_gene: .; CDR3aa: CASSSGTNTGELFF; CDR3nt: TGTGCCAGCAGCTCCGGGACGAACACCGGGGAGCTGTTTTTT
v_gene: TRBV30; abundance: .; j_gene: TRBJ2-3; d_gene: .; CDR3aa: CAWGAGVSTSTDTQYF; CDR3nt: TGTGCCTGGGGTGCAGGGGTCTCAACTAGCACAGATACGCAGTATTTT
v_gene: TRBV6-6; abundance: .; j_gene: TRBJ2-5; d_gene: .; CDR3aa: CASSYARGPQETQYF; CDR3nt: TGTGCCAGCAGTTACGCGCGGGGGCCCCAAGAGACCCAGTACTTC
v_gene: TRBV3-1/TRBV3-2; abundance: .; j_gene: TRBJ1-2; d_gene: TRBD1; CDR3aa: CASSPTGIYGYTF; CDR3nt: TGTGCCAGCAGCCCGACAGGGATCTATGGCTACACCTTC
v_gene: TRBV19; abundance: .; j_gene: TRBJ1-5; d_gene: .; CDR3aa: CASSPRDSNQPQHF; CDR3nt: TGTGCCAGTAGCCCCAGGGATAGCAATCAGCCCCAGCATTTT
v_gene: TRBV21-1; abundance: .; j_gene: TRBJ1-2; d_gene: .; CDR3aa: CASSKDRGLNNYGYTF; CDR3nt: TGTGCCAGCAGCAAAGACAGGGGGCTCAATAACTATGGCTACACCTTC
v_gene: TRBV7-3; abundance: .; j_gene: TRBJ1-1; d_gene: .; CDR3aa: CASSLFQNTEAFF; CDR3nt: TGTGCCAGCAGCTTATTCCAAAACACTGAAGCTTTCTTT
v_gene: TRBV12-3/TRBV12-4; abundance: .; j_gene: TRBJ1-1; d_gene: .; CDR3aa: CASSRNEETEAFF; CDR3nt: TGTGCCAGCAGTCGGAATGAGGAGACTGAAGCTTTCTTT
v_gene: TRBV2; abundance: .; j_gene: TRBJ2-4; d_gene: TRBD1; CDR3aa: CASRTDRAAKNIQYF; CDR3nt: TGTGCCAGCAGGACCGACAGGGCGGCCAAAAACATTCAGTACTTC
v_gene: TRBV29-1; abundance: .; j_gene: TRBJ1-1; d_gene: .; CDR3aa: CSVRERGGLLNTEAFF; CDR3nt: TGCAGCGTCAGGGAAAGGGGAGGGTTATTGAACACTGAAGCTTTCTTT
v_gene: TRBV10-3; abundance: .; j_gene: TRBJ1-2; d_gene: TRBD1; CDR3aa: CAITPGQGKNYGYTF; CDR3nt: TGTGCCATCACCCCGGGACAGGGTAAAAACTATGGCTACACCTTC
v_gene: TRBV6-6; abundance: .; j_gene: TRBJ1-4; d_gene: .; CDR3aa: CASSYQEKEKLFF; CDR3nt: TGTGCCAGCAGTTACCAGGAAAAGGAAAAACTGTTTTTT
v_gene: TRBV5-8; abundance: .; j_gene: TRBJ1-2; d_gene: .; CDR3aa: CASSLAEGVSAGYTF; CDR3nt: TGTGCCAGCAGCTTGGCCGAGGGGGTTTCGGCTGGCTACACCTTC
v_gene: TRBV27; abundance: .; j_gene: TRBJ2-3; d_gene: TRBD1; CDR3aa: CASSSGTGLSTDTQYF; CDR3nt: TGTGCCAGCAGTTCCGGGACAGGGCTTAGCACAGATACGCAGTATTTT
v_gene: TRBV5-1; abundance: .; j_gene: TRBJ2-4; d_gene: .; CDR3aa: CASSLDVALVAKNIQYF; CDR3nt: TGCGCCAGCAGCTTGGACGTAGCACTTGTAGCCAAAAACATTCAGTACTTC
v_gene: TRBV18; abundance: .; j_gene: TRBJ2-7; d_gene: TRBD1; CDR3aa: CASSPYRGYEQYF; CDR3nt: TGTGCCAGCTCACCTTACAGGGGATACGAGCAGTACTTC
v_gene: TRBV12-3/TRBV12-4; abundance: .; j_gene: TRBJ1-1; d_gene: .; CDR3aa: CASTLYGSEAFF; CDR3nt: TGTGCCAGCACTCTCTATGGGAGTGAAGCTTTCTTT
v_gene: TRBV18; abundance: .; j_gene: TRBJ1-2; d_gene: TRBD1; CDR3aa: CASSPSDRDYGYTF; CDR3nt: TGTGCCAGCTCACCCTCGGACAGGGACTATGGCTACACCTTC
v_gene: TRBV7-8; abundance: .; j_gene: TRBJ1-1; d_gene: .; CDR3aa: CASSLSGRNTEAFF; CDR3nt: TGTGCCAGCAGCTTATCAGGCCGGAACACTGAAGCTTTCTTT
v_gene: TRBV6-4; abundance: .; j_gene: TRBJ2-2; d_gene: TRBD1; CDR3aa: CASSALTGGDTGELFF; CDR3nt: TGTGCCAGCAGTGCCCTAACAGGGGGCGACACCGGGGAGCTGTTTTTT
v_gene: TRBV5-1; abundance: .; j_gene: TRBJ1-1; d_gene: .; CDR3aa: CASQVSFGTEAFF; CDR3nt: TGCGCCAGCCAAGTATCGTTCGGCACTGAAGCTTTCTTT
v_gene: TRBV19; abundance: .; j_gene: TRBJ2-5; d_gene: .; CDR3aa: CASSIERETQYF; CDR3nt: TGTGCCAGTAGTATAGAGAGGGAGACCCAGTACTTC
v_gene: TRBV2; abundance: .; j_gene: TRBJ2-4; d_gene: .; CDR3aa: CASYNGDLNIQYF; CDR3nt: TGTGCCAGCTATAACGGCGACTTAAACATTCAGTACTTC
v_gene: TRBV5-5; abundance: few; j_gene: TRBJ2-5; d_gene: .; CDR3aa: CASSLTGHQETQYF; CDR3nt: TGTGCCAGCAGCTTGACAGGACACCAAGAGACCCAGTACTTC
v_gene: TRBV6-6; abundance: .; j_gene: TRBJ1-1; d_gene: .; CDR3aa: CASSNRGAGEAFF; CDR3nt: TGTGCCAGCAGTAACCGGGGGGCCGGTGAAGCTTTCTTT
v_gene: TRBV6-5; abundance: .; j_gene: TRBJ2-7; d_gene: .; CDR3aa: CASSFAGAGEQYF; CDR3nt: TGTGCCAGCAGTTTCGCGGGGGCGGGGGAGCAGTACTTC
v_gene: TRBV5-6; abundance: few; j_gene: TRBJ1-4; d_gene: .; CDR3aa: CASSLGPQARKLFF; CDR3nt: TGTGCCAGCAGCTTGGGCCCGCAGGCCAGAAAACTGTTTTTT
v_gene: TRBV19; abundance: .; j_gene: TRBJ1-5; d_gene: .; CDR3aa: CASNGQFNQPQHF; CDR3nt: TGTGCCAGTAATGGGCAGTTCAATCAGCCCCAGCATTTT